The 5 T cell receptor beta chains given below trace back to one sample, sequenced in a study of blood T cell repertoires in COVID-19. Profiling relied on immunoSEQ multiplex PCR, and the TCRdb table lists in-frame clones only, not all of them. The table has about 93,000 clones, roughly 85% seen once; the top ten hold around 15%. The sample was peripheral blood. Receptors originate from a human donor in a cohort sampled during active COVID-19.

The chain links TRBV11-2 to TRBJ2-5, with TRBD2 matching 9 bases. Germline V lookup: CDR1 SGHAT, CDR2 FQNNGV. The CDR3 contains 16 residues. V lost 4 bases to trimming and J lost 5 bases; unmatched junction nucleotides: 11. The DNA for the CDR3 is TGTGCCAGCAGCTCCCGAGACCGGGCGGGGGGGGAGACCCAGTACTTC. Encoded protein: CASSSRDRAGGETQYF.

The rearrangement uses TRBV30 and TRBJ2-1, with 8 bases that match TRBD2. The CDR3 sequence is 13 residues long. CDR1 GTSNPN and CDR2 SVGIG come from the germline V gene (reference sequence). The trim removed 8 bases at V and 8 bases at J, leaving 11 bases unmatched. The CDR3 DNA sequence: TGTGCCCAAAGTGGGACTAGGAGCGATGAGCAGTTCTTC. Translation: CAQSGTRSDEQFF.

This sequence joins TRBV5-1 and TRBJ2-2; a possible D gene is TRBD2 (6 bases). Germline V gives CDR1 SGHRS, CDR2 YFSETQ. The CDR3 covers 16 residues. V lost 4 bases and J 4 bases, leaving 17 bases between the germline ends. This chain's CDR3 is CASSPPGSEGTGELFF. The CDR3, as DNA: TGCGCCAGCAGCCCCCCCGGGAGTGAGGGCACCGGGGAGCTGTTTTTT. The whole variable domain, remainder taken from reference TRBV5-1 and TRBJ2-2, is KAGVTQTPRYLIKTRGQQVTLSCSPISGHRSVSWYQQTPGQGLQFLFEYFSETQRNKGNFPGRFSGRQFSNSRSEMNVSTLELGDSALYLCASSPPGSEGTGELFFGEGSRLTVL.

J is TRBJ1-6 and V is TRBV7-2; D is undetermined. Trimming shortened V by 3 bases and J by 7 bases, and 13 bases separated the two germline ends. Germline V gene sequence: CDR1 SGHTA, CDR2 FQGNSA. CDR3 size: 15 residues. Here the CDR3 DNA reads TGTGCCAGCAGCTTCGTCGCGGCCGGCAATTCACCCCTCCACTTT. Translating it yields CASSFVAAGNSPLHF.

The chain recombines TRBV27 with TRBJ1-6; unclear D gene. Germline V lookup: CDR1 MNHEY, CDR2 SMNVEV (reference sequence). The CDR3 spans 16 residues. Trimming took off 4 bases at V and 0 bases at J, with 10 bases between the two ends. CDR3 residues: CASSSAWSSYNSPLHF. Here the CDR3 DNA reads TGTGCCAGCAGTTCGGCTTGGAGCTCCTATAATTCACCCCTCCACTTT.